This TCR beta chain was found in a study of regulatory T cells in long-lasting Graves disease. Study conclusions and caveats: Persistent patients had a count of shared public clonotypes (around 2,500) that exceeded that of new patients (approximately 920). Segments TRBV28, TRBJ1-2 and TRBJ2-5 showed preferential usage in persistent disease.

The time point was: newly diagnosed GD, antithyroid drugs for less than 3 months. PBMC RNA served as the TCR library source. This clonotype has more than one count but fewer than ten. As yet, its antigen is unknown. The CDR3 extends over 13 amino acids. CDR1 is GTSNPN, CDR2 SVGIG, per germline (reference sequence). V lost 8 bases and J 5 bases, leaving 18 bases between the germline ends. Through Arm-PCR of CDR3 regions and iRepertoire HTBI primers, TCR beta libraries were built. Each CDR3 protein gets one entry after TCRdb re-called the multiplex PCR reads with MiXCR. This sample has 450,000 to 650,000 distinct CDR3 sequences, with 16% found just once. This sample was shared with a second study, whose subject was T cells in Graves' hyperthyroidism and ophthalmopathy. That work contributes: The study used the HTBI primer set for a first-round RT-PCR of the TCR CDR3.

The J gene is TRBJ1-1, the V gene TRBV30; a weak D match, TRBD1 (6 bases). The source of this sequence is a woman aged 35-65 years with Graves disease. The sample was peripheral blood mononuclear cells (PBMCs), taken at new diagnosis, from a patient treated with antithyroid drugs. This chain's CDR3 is CARGGQPVTEAFF. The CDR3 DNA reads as TGTGCCCGCGGCGGACAGCCGGTGACTGAAGCTTTCTTT.